The entry below gives a single T cell receptor (beta chain) sequence along with its context. The antigen is unknown. The PCR contained 60 Vbeta and 13 Jbeta primers. As handled by the study authors: Some 11 million of the 80 million or so unique TCR beta chains counted in a later analysis were shared. Sequencing was performed with immunoSEQ multiplex PCR; in TCRdb, only in-frame clones are kept and a portion is missing. Clone size and V and J calls were adopted from that table, with D and trimming inferred from the DNA. The sample includes roughly 100,000 clones, 63% of them seen just once. This entry comes from a study of cytomegalovirus exposure and HLA in healthy donors. Whole-study context: The Caucasian-associated ancestry cluster contained 81% of the roughly 390 genotyped donors.

Findings and caveats of the study: The authors listed approximately 150 TCR beta chains as cytomegalovirus-associated.

The sequencing sample was made of PBMCs. The sequence was collected from a human donor in good health.

CDR3 sequence reads: CASSLTGVSGDTQYF. CDR3 coding DNA: TGCGCCAGCAGCCTTACAGGGGTATCAGGAGATACGCAGTATTTT. This chain joins TRBV4-1 and TRBJ2-3; 7 positions match TRBD1. After removal of 4 bases from V and 5 bases from J, the junction contained 9 bases not matched to a gene. Germline V gene data show CDR1 as MGHRA and CDR2 as YSYEKL. This CDR3 region has 15 residues.